This T cell receptor (beta chain) is drawn from a study of T cells of healthy individuals. From the 5' RACE reads, TCRdb called clonotypes with MiXCR, one entry per CDR3 protein. The sample records 50,000 to 55,000 distinct CDR3 sequences, under 15% being singletons. At least ten counts were recorded for this clonotype. The CDR3 sequence is 14 residues long. Deletions cut 0 bases from V and 8 bases from J, with 11 bases between. Germline loops: CDR1 LNHNV, CDR2 YYDKDF (reference sequence). The chain has TRBV15 and TRBJ2-1; weak D call: TRBD2 (6 bases). The source of this sequence is a human donor in good health. CDR3 amino acids: CATSRDDRGYEQFF. DNA of the CDR3: TGTGCCACCAGCAGAGATGACCGGGGGTATGAGCAGTTCTTC.